One sample yielded the 21 T cell receptor beta chains listed below, sequenced in a study of cytomegalovirus exposure and HLA in healthy donors. Primers included in the PCR were 60 Vbeta and 13 Jbeta primers. The method was immunoSEQ multiplex PCR; TCRdb's version includes in-frame clones alone and lacks a portion of them. The table records about 140,000 clones, roughly 75% of them present only once. The sample was PBMCs. All receptors come from a man aged 18 to 29 in good health and CMV-seropositive.

This sequence joins TRBV2 and TRBJ1-5; D remains ambiguous. Trimming stripped 3 bases from V and 0 bases from J, with 9 bases between. Per the germline V gene, CDR1 is SNHLY and CDR2 is FYNNEI. The CDR3 is 15 amino acids. The CDR3 DNA reads as TGTGCCAGCAGTGATTGGGAGTCTAGCAATCAGCCCCAGCATTTT. Protein: CASSDWESSNQPQHF. The whole variable domain, remainder taken from reference TRBV2 and TRBJ1-5, is EPEVTQTPSHQVTQMGQEVILRCVPISNHLYFYWYRQILGQKVEFLVSFYNNEISEKSEIFDDQFSVERPDGSNFTLKIRSTKLEDSAMYFCASSDWESSNQPQHFGDGTRLSIL.

This clone was seen more than once but under ten times. V gene TRBV7-6 combines with J gene TRBJ2-1; 9 bases are shared with TRBD1. Germline lookup yields CDR1 SGHVS and CDR2 FNYEAQ. V shed 1 base and J 9 bases; nucleotides not matched to a gene: 10. This CDR3 comprises 16 residues. CDR3 coding DNA: TGTGCCAGCAGCTTAGTAGGGACAGGGTACATCGGTGAGCAGTTCTTC. Translated, it gives CASSLVGTGYIGEQFF.

V and J are TRBV6-5 and TRBJ1-2, with 7 bases that match TRBD1. Trimming cost V 2 bases and J 3 bases; bases outside gene matches: 3. Germline loops: CDR1 MNHEY, CDR2 SVGAGI. This CDR3 comprises 14 residues. CDR3 region: CASSYLGQDYGYTF. CDR3 DNA sequence: TGTGCCAGCAGTTACCTTGGACAGGACTATGGCTACACCTTC.

V and J are TRBV27 and TRBJ2-7, with 10 bases aligning to TRBD1. Germline CDR1 is MNHEY and CDR2 is SMNVEV (reference sequence). Germline trimming cut 6 bases from V and 0 bases from J; bases unmatched to any gene: 8. The CDR3 consists of 16 residues. The CDR3 coding sequence is TGTGCCAGCAGACTCCCGCGGACAGGGGGCTCCTACGAGCAGTACTTC. Translated, it gives CASRLPRTGGSYEQYF.

J is TRBJ2-7 and V is TRBV28; possible D gene TRBD2, 6 bases. CDR3 size: 15 residues. V lost 6 bases to trimming and J lost 3 bases, with 18 bases between them. Per germline, CDR1 MDHEN and CDR2 SYDVKM. The CDR3 is CASRAPGVAVYEQYF. CDR3 DNA sequence: TGTGCCAGCAGAGCCCCGGGGGTGGCGGTCTACGAGCAGTACTTC.

This clone was counted a single time. The rearrangement uses TRBV28 and TRBJ2-1; 8 nucleotides align to TRBD2. CDR3 length: 14 amino acids. CDR1 MDHEN and CDR2 SYDVKM come from the germline V gene. The V gene end was trimmed by 5 bases and the J gene end by 10 bases; junction bases not matched to a gene: 10. Here the CDR3 reads CASSPGTRSGEQFF. In nucleotides, the CDR3 is TGTGCCAGCAGTCCGGGGACTAGAAGTGGCGAGCAGTTCTTC.

This sequence joins TRBV9 and TRBJ2-1; possibly TRBD2 for D (5 bases). The CDR3 has 13 amino acids. Germline loops: CDR1 SGDLS, CDR2 YYNGEE. V was shortened by 3 bases and J by 4 bases, with 8 bases between the two germline ends. The CDR3 region has the DNA TGTGCCAGCAGCGCTGGACTTTACAATGAGCAGTTCTTC. It is translated as CASSAGLYNEQFF.

The chain joins TRBV14 to TRBJ2-1, with D uncertain. The CDR3 has 16 amino acids. Germline V gives CDR1 SGHDN, CDR2 FVKESK. The V gene lost 4 bases and the J gene lost 0 bases, with 13 bases spanning the gap. The CDR3 nucleotides read TGTGCCAGCAGCCTCACGTTTCCGAGCTCCTACAATGAGCAGTTCTTC. It codes for CASSLTFPSSYNEQFF.

The chain links TRBV25-1 to TRBJ2-7, with 10 bases lining up with TRBD1. The ends lost 3 bases at V and 3 bases at J; junction bases unmatched: 2. This CDR3 has 14 amino acids. Germline CDR1 and CDR2: MGHDK and SYGVNS. The CDR3 is CASSDRTGGYEQYF. The CDR3 DNA reads TGTGCCAGCAGTGATCGGACAGGGGGCTACGAGCAGTACTTC.

This clone has just a few counts. This chain uses TRBV28 with TRBJ2-3; 8 nucleotides align to TRBD1. There are 16 residues in the CDR3. Trimming at V came to 5 bases and at J to 0 bases, leaving 7 bases not matched to a gene. Germline V CDR1 and CDR2: MDHEN, SYDVKM. CDR3 amino acids: CASSQQGESSTDTQYF. The DNA for the CDR3 is TGTGCCAGCAGTCAACAGGGGGAGTCTAGCACAGATACGCAGTATTTT.

The chain uses TRBV28 and TRBJ1-5, with 7 bases identical to TRBD1. In germline, CDR1 is MDHEN, CDR2 SYDVKM. CDR3 length: 13 residues. With V trimmed by 8 bases and J by 5 bases, 6 bases remained unmatched. The CDR3 DNA reads as TGTGCCAGCCTTAACAGGGGTTATCAGCCCCAGCATTTT. Translated: CASLNRGYQPQHF.

The V call is TRBV12-2, the J call TRBJ1-4; the table gives TRBD1 as D, unverified against the DNA. TRBV12-2 is reported as a pseudogene. The CDR3 is made up of 15 amino acids. The CDR3 bases are TGTGCAAGTCGCTCTACGACAGGGACTAATGAAAAACTGTTTTTT. It codes for CASRSTTGTNEKLFF.

This chain connects TRBV27 to TRBJ2-1; TRBD1 agrees at 9 bases. This CDR3 has 14 amino acids. Germline lookup yields CDR1 MNHEY and CDR2 SMNVEV (reference sequence). The V segment lost 4 bases and the J segment 7 bases; nucleotides outside the gene matches: 5. CDR3 loop: CASSSGQGRNEQFF. DNA for the CDR3: TGTGCCAGCAGTTCGGGACAGGGTAGGAATGAGCAGTTCTTC.

The chain has TRBV6-6 and TRBJ1-1; 8 bases agree with TRBD1. This CDR3 spans 13 amino acids. Trimming took 8 bases from V and 0 from J; bases not matched to a gene: 2. The germline V gene encodes CDR1 MNHNY and CDR2 SVGAGI (reference sequence). The CDR3 spells CASLTGVNTEAFF. The CDR3 coding sequence is TGTGCCAGCTTGACAGGGGTGAACACTGAAGCTTTCTTT.

This clone was seen a few times. The gene calls are TRBV4-3 and TRBJ1-2, with TRBD1 as a possible D gene (6 bases). V lost 1 base to trimming and J lost 3 bases, with 15 bases between them. The CDR3 covers 16 residues. Per germline, CDR1 LGHNA and CDR2 YSLEER. The CDR3: CASSQANTGLDYGYTF. The CDR3 region has the DNA TGCGCCAGCAGCCAAGCAAACACAGGGCTGGACTATGGCTACACCTTC.

This chain links TRBV11-2 with TRBJ1-5; D perhaps matches TRBD1 (5 bases). This CDR3 contains 14 residues. CDR1 is SGHAT, CDR2 FQNNGV, per germline. With 6 bases removed from V and 0 bases from J, the gap between germline ends came to 9 bases. CDR3 DNA sequence: TGTGCCAGCAGTCCCACAGGTAGCAATCAGCCCCAGCATTTT. Translating gives CASSPTGSNQPQHF.

The chain joins TRBV28 to TRBJ2-7, with 8 bases identical to TRBD2. Germline CDR1 is MDHEN and CDR2 is SYDVKM. The CDR3 extends over 13 amino acids. With V trimmed by 3 bases and J by 11 bases, 9 bases remained unmatched. For the CDR3, the DNA is TGTGCCAGCAGTTTGACGGGGGGGAGGGAAAAGTACTTC. Protein: CASSLTGGREKYF.

The chain has TRBV5-4 and TRBJ2-5, with D tentatively TRBD1 (6 bases). The CDR3 sequence is 14 residues long. The V end lost 2 bases, the J end lost 4 bases, and 12 bases lay between the germline ends. From germline, CDR1 is SGHNT and CDR2 YYREEE (reference sequence). CDR3 in DNA: TGTGCCAGCAGCTTACGACAGGAAGGAGAGACCCAGTACTTC. Its protein is CASSLRQEGETQYF.

This clone was counted between two and nine times. The chain carries TRBV7-9 and TRBJ2-4; 7 bases map to TRBD1. This CDR3 has 15 amino acids. V lost 5 bases to trimming and J lost 3 bases; unmatched junction nucleotides: 7. The germline CDR1 and CDR2 sequences are SEHNR and FQNEAQ (reference sequence). CDR3: CASSPQGQYKNIQYF. As DNA, the CDR3 is TGTGCCAGCAGCCCGCAGGGACAGTACAAAAACATTCAGTACTTC.

This clone was observed a handful of times. V gene TRBV2 combines with J gene TRBJ2-1; D remains ambiguous. The germline V gene encodes CDR1 SNHLY and CDR2 FYNNEI. The CDR3 is 13 residues long. Trimming removed 2 bases from V and 9 bases from J, with 11 bases in between. The CDR3 coding sequence is TGTGCCAGCAGTGAATCGCGGAACGGTGAGCAGTTCTTC. It encodes CASSESRNGEQFF.

The rearrangement uses TRBV18 and TRBJ1-2; 9 positions match TRBD1. Trimming at V came to 9 bases and at J to 8 bases, leaving 10 bases not matched to a gene. CDR1 and CDR2 (germline): KGHSH, LQKENI. The CDR3 is 13 residues long. Written as DNA, the CDR3 is TGTGCCAGTGGACAGGGGAATCGCGACGGCTACACCTTC. It is translated as CASGQGNRDGYTF.